This T cell receptor (beta chain) was sequenced for a study of cytomegalovirus exposure and HLA in healthy donors. Some clones are missing from TCRdb's copy, which holds only in-frame ones; the method was immunoSEQ multiplex PCR. The sample lists 190,000 or so clones; roughly 82% were seen once. The CDR3 has 14 amino acids. Germline values: CDR1 GTSNPN, CDR2 SVGIG (reference sequence). J lost 5 bases, V lost 1 base, and 4 bases had no gene match. The clonotype was recovered from a woman aged 30 to 39 in good health and CMV-seropositive. The V call is TRBV30, the J call TRBJ1-5; 8 bases are a match to TRBD1. Material: PBMCs. In DNA, the CDR3 is TGTGCCTGGAGTGCCCCAGGGGGCCATCAGCCCCAGCATTTT. Translated: CAWSAPGGHQPQHF. Filled out from reference TRBV30 and TRBJ1-5, the complete variable domain reads SQTIHQWPATLVQPVGSPLSLECTVEGTSNPNLYWYRQAAGRGLQLLFYSVGIGQISSEVPQNLSASRPQDRQFILSSKKLLLSDSGFYLCAWSAPGGHQPQHFGDGTRLSIL.